The TCR beta chain under discussion was sequenced for a study of blood T cell repertoires in COVID-19. Whole-study context: Both acute and convalescent COVID-19 samples were obtained from the United States, Italy and Spain.

The germline V gene has CDR1 LGHNA and CDR2 YNFKEQ. This CDR3 spans 14 amino acids. With 4 bases clipped from V and 6 bases from J, the junction kept 5 bases outside the gene matches. Here immunoSEQ multiplex PCR was the method, and the copy in TCRdb shows in-frame clones only, minus some. The sample carries 250,000 to 300,000 clones, 87% recorded once. The specimen was peripheral blood. The receptor's source is a woman in her thirties or forties who had recovered from COVID-19. The chain is built from TRBV4-2 and TRBJ1-4; TRBD1 aligns across 7 bases. Here the CDR3 reads CASSPGGSDEKLFF. CDR3 in DNA: TGTGCCAGCAGCCCAGGGGGATCGGATGAAAAACTGTTTTTT.